Listed here are 23 T cell receptor beta chains from one sample, sequenced in a study of neurological immune-mediated disorders. TCRdb re-derived calls from the 5' RACE reads in MiXCR, one entry per CDR3 protein. This table has approximately 66,000 distinct CDR3 sequences, around 3.3% appearing once. Sample: PBMCs. Receptors originate from a man aged 35 to 55 with multiple sclerosis.

This clonotype has a single count. At one boundary the junction diverges from the germline segment, which might be a read error. The genes are TRBV5-1 and TRBJ1-2; tentative D call: TRBD1 (5 bases). The CDR3 has 14 amino acids. The germline gives CDR1 SGHRS, CDR2 YFSETQ. The CDR3 DNA is TGCGCCAGCAGCGTACATCAGGGAGGCTATGTCTACACCTTT. This translates into CASSVHQGGYVYTF.

At least ten counts were recorded for this clonotype. The rearrangement joins TRBV15 to TRBJ2-3, with D unclear. The length of the CDR3 is 13 residues. Germline V gives CDR1 LNHNV, CDR2 YYDKDF (reference sequence). The germline V and J ends were trimmed by 3 bases and 0 bases, with 4 bases remaining between them. The DNA for the CDR3 is TGTGCCACCAGCAGGCCAAGCACAGATACGCAGTATTTT. As protein: CATSRPSTDTQYF. The full variable domain, rest sourced from reference TRBV15 and TRBJ2-3, is DAMVIQNPRYQVTQFGKPVTLSCSQTLNHNVMYWYQQKSSQAPKLLFHYYDKDFNNEADTPDNFQSRRPNTSFCFLDIRSPGLGDTAMYLCATSRPSTDTQYFGPGTRLTVL.

This clonotype showed up many times. The chain recombines TRBV5-1 with TRBJ1-2, with D possibly matching TRBD1 (6 bases). Germline V lookup: CDR1 SGHRS, CDR2 YFSETQ. Trimming removed 3 bases at V and 4 bases at J, with 13 bases between. There are 14 residues in the CDR3. Here the CDR3 reads CASSSRGESYGYTF. The CDR3, as DNA: TGCGCCAGCAGCTCCAGGGGTGAAAGCTATGGCTACACCTTC.

This clonotype was seen a few times. V and J are TRBV20-1 and TRBJ2-7, with 8 bases matching TRBD1. The CDR3 contains 15 residues. Trimming at V came to 2 bases and at J to 3 bases, leaving 9 bases not matched to a gene. CDR1 is DFQATT, CDR2 SNEGSKA, per germline (reference sequence). CDR3 in amino acids: CSARNPQGASYEQYF. The CDR3 DNA follows: TGCAGTGCTAGAAACCCGCAGGGGGCGAGCTACGAGCAGTACTTC.

Ten or more counts support this clonotype. The V gene is TRBV7-9, the J gene TRBJ2-5; possibly TRBD1 for D (6 bases). The germline V gene encodes CDR1 SEHNR and CDR2 FQNEAQ (reference sequence). V was pared by 1 base and J by 4 bases, with 13 bases between. The CDR3 spans 15 residues. In DNA form, the CDR3 reads TGTGCCAGCAGCTTAGGGCTGGGCAGGGGAGAGACCCAGTACTTC. As protein: CASSLGLGRGETQYF.

Many counts were recorded for this clonotype. The V gene is TRBV27, the J gene TRBJ1-3; possibly TRBD1 for D (5 bases). Germline CDR1 reads MNHEY; CDR2 reads SMNVEV (reference sequence). Trimming stripped 3 bases from V and 0 bases from J, with 9 bases between. The CDR3 has 15 residues. CDR3 sequence reads: CASSFSGRSGNTIYF. The CDR3 DNA sequence: TGTGCCAGCAGTTTCTCGGGACGCTCTGGAAACACCATATATTTT.

This clonotype was counted at least ten times. The genes are TRBV7-3 and TRBJ1-1, with TRBD1 identical over 8 bases. V shed 1 base and J 5 bases; nucleotides not matched to a gene: 6. Germline CDR1 and CDR2: SGHTA and FQGTGA. The CDR3 has 15 residues. CDR3 in amino acids: CASSLRAGGNTEAFF. The CDR3 nucleotides are TGTGCCAGCAGCTTAAGGGCAGGGGGCAATACTGAAGCTTTCTTT.

In regard to this clonotype: A much larger clone lies one base from this, so it may be a read error. V is TRBV20-1 and J is TRBJ2-5, with 9 bases that match TRBD1. The CDR3 contains 13 residues. The germline V gene has CDR1 DFQATT and CDR2 SNEGSKA (reference sequence). In DNA form, the CDR3 reads TGCAGTGCTGTACAGGGGGCCCAAGAGACCCTGTACTTC. As protein: CSAVQGAQETLYF.

In its sample, this clonotype was seen many times. The chain carries TRBV12-3 or TRBV12-4 and TRBJ1-2; maybe TRBD1 (6 bases). Trimming took 5 bases from V and 5 from J, leaving 21 bases between them. The CDR3 runs 16 residues. The DNA of the CDR3 is TGTGCCAGCAGTCCACCCCGAAGGACAGTTCAATATGGCTACACCTTC. Amino acids: CASSPPRRTVQYGYTF.

Ten or more counts support this clonotype. The CDR3 region has the DNA TGCGCCAGCAGCTTGGCAGGGGCCGCGGATCAGCCCCAGCATTTT. It specifies CASSLAGAADQPQHF. V is TRBV5-1 and J is TRBJ1-5, with a weak D call TRBD1 (6 bases). Germline loops: CDR1 SGHRS, CDR2 YFSETQ. This CDR3 contains 15 residues. V lost 0 bases to trimming and J lost 5 bases, with 12 bases between them.

This clonotype was counted ten times or more. The J gene is TRBJ2-1, the V gene TRBV10-3; 9 bases are a match to TRBD2. Looked up from germline, CDR1 is ENHRY and CDR2 is SYGVKD. V dropped 0 bases and J dropped 6; count of bases not matched to a gene: 6. The CDR3 length is 16 residues. The CDR3 sequence is CAISESASGALNEQFF. CDR3 sequence (DNA): TGTGCCATCAGTGAGTCAGCTAGCGGGGCCCTCAATGAGCAGTTCTTC.

Ten or more counts support this clonotype. V is TRBV6-5 and J is TRBJ1-2, with 8 positions matching TRBD1. Germline assignment: CDR1 MNHEY and CDR2 SVGAGI. The J segment lost 4 bases and the V segment lost 6 bases, leaving 7 bases of the junction unmatched. This CDR3 region has 14 residues. CDR3 region: CASRRTGQFYGYTF. The DNA of the CDR3 is TGTGCCAGCAGGAGGACAGGGCAATTCTATGGCTACACCTTC.

Many counts were recorded for this clonotype. This rearrangement joins TRBV2 to TRBJ1-4; D remains unclear. Between the trimmed V and J ends, which lost 2 bases and 10 bases, there was a span of 11 bases. CDR1 and CDR2 from the germline V gene are SNHLY and FYNNEI. The CDR3 runs to 13 residues. CDR3 DNA: TGTGCCAGCAGTGAACCGACACCAGTAAAACTGTTTTTT. Its translation is CASSEPTPVKLFF.

Many counts were recorded for this clonotype. The chain joins TRBV7-8 to TRBJ2-3; 14 bases are a match to TRBD2. Germline V CDR1 and CDR2: SGHVS, FQNEAQ. Trimming at V came to 1 base and at J to 3 bases, leaving 0 bases not matched to a gene. This CDR3 region has 16 residues. This CDR3 reads CASSLGLAGGTDTQYF. CDR3 DNA: TGTGCCAGCAGCTTAGGACTAGCGGGAGGGACAGATACGCAGTATTTT. The full variable domain, completed using reference TRBV7-8 and TRBJ2-3, is GAGVSQSPRYKVAKRGQDVALRCDPISGHVSLFWYQQALGQGPEFLTYFQNEAQLDKSGLPSDRFFAERPEGSVSTLKIQRTQQEDSAVYLCASSLGLAGGTDTQYFGPGTRLTVL.

This clonotype was detected ten times or more. The gene calls are TRBV5-1 and TRBJ2-1; D is unresolved. The length of the CDR3 is 14 residues. V was shortened by 9 bases and J by 6 bases, with 19 bases between the two germline ends. Germline V gives CDR1 SGHRS, CDR2 YFSETQ. The DNA for the CDR3 is TGCGCCACCCTACCTTTCTTATTGTGCAATGAGCAGTTCTTC. It translates to CATLPFLLCNEQFF.

There are many counts of this clonotype. The rearrangement joins TRBV7-9 to TRBJ1-1, with 7 bases fitting TRBD1. CDR3 length equals 15 residues. The V gene end was trimmed by 3 bases and the J gene end by 5 bases; junction bases not matched to a gene: 9. Germline loops: CDR1 SEHNR, CDR2 FQNEAQ (reference sequence). CDR3 amino acids: CASSLATGQRTEAFF. The DNA for the CDR3 is TGTGCCAGCAGCTTGGCGACAGGGCAAAGAACTGAAGCTTTCTTT.

In this sample, this clonotype turned up many times. The chain couples TRBV7-9 to TRBJ2-3; perhaps TRBD2 as D (5 bases). This CDR3 is built from 15 residues. V was shortened by 7 bases and J by 4 bases, with 18 bases between the two germline ends. Looked up from germline, CDR1 is SEHNR and CDR2 is FQNEAQ (reference sequence). This CDR3 reads CASILEGVISDTQYF. Written as DNA, the CDR3 is TGTGCCAGCATCCTAGAGGGTGTCATTTCAGATACGCAGTATTTT.

This chain joins TRBV18 and TRBJ1-5; 8 bases are a match to TRBD1. This CDR3 has 15 amino acids. Germline assignment: CDR1 KGHSH and CDR2 LQKENI. V dropped 4 bases and J dropped 4; count of bases not matched to a gene: 6. The DNA for the CDR3 is TGTGCCAGCTCACACCAGGGGGCCGGGAATCAGCCCCAGCATTTT. It specifies CASSHQGAGNQPQHF.

This clonotype was found many times. V gene TRBV7-9 combines with J gene TRBJ1-5, with no clear D. Germline V lookup: CDR1 SEHNR, CDR2 FQNEAQ (reference sequence). Trimming left V 2 bases short and J 7 bases short, with 6 bases between. This CDR3 contains 12 residues. The CDR3 region is CASSLHKQPQHF. The CDR3 nucleotides read TGTGCCAGCAGCTTACATAAACAGCCCCAGCATTTT.

This clonotype was seen at least ten times. The chain combines TRBV7-9 with TRBJ2-2, with no clear D. The CDR3 spans 13 residues. V was clipped by 0 bases and J by 5 bases, with 4 bases between them. In germline, CDR1 is SEHNR, CDR2 FQNEAQ (reference sequence). Here the CDR3 DNA reads TGTGCCAGCAGCTTAGCGGGTACCGGGGAGCTGTTTTTT. Its protein is CASSLAGTGELFF.

This clonotype was counted ten times or more. The chain carries TRBV5-1 and TRBJ2-7; 9 positions match TRBD2. J gave up 0 bases and V 2 bases, and 0 bases lay outside the gene matches. The CDR3 covers 14 residues. Germline values: CDR1 SGHRS, CDR2 YFSETQ. The CDR3 is CASSFSGSSYEQYF. The CDR3 nucleotides are TGCGCCAGCAGCTTTAGCGGGAGCTCCTACGAGCAGTACTTC.

This clonotype has a count of ten or more. The chain uses TRBV29-1 and TRBJ2-7; possible D gene TRBD1, 6 bases. V was clipped by 1 base and J by 2 bases, with 6 bases between them. Germline lookup yields CDR1 SQVTM and CDR2 ANQGSEA. The length of the CDR3 is 12 residues. The CDR3 region has the DNA TGCAGCGTTGAAGGACAGGCCTACGAGCAGTACTTC. It is translated as CSVEGQAYEQYF.

This clonotype was found many times. The J gene is TRBJ1-2, the V gene TRBV29-1; no clear D. V lost 4 bases and J 2 bases, leaving 11 bases between the germline ends. There are 13 residues in the CDR3. Germline V gene lookup returns CDR1 SQVTM and CDR2 ANQGSEA. The CDR3 spells CSVAVQANYGYTF. In nucleotides, the CDR3 is TGCAGCGTTGCGGTGCAGGCGAACTATGGCTACACCTTC. Full variable domain (outside the CDR3, taken from reference TRBV29-1 and TRBJ1-2): SAVISQKPSRDICQRGTSLTIQCQVDSQVTMMFWYRQQPGQSLTLIATANQGSEATYESGFVIDKFPISRPNLTFSTLTVSNMSPEDSSIYLCSVAVQANYGYTFGSGTRLTVV.